Reported below is one T cell receptor beta chain. The sample originates from a study of OX40 agonist ivuxolimab in advanced cancers. In the study overall: Partial responses were achieved by three patients, one with hepatocellular carcinoma and two with cutaneous melanoma.

Generated by immunoSEQ multiplex PCR, the TCRdb table keeps only in-frame clones and is missing some. The sample contains some 80,000 clones, approximately 83% of which appear only once. Germline trimming cut 6 bases from V and 4 bases from J; bases unmatched to any gene: 8. The CDR3 length is 15 residues. Looked up from germline, CDR1 is SNHLY and CDR2 is FYNNEI. The clonotype comes from an adult with an advanced solid tumor such as melanoma, head and neck, liver or kidney cancer. Sequencing was performed on CD4+ or CD8+ T cells sorted from blood, taken in a trial of the OX40 agonist ivuxolimab. This sequence joins TRBV2 and TRBJ2-1; TRBD2 matches at 8 bases. The CDR3 DNA sequence: TGTGCCAGCAGCCGGCGGGGGGCCGCATACAATGAGCAGTTCTTC. The encoded protein is CASSRRGAAYNEQFF.